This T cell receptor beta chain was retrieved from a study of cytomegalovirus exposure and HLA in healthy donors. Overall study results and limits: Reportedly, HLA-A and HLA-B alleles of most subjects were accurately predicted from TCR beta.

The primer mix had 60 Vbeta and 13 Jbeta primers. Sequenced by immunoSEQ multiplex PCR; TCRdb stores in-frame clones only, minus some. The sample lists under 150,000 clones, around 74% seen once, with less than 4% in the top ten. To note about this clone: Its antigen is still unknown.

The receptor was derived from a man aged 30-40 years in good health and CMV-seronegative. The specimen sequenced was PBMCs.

The DNA of the CDR3 is TGTGCCAGCAGCTCACTAGCGCCGGAGACCCAGTACTTC. Translation: CASSSLAPETQYF. This sequence joins TRBV5-8 and TRBJ2-5; 7 positions agree with TRBD2. The CDR3 covers 13 residues. Trimming at V came to 3 bases and at J to 5 bases, leaving 4 bases not matched to a gene. Germline V lookup: CDR1 SGHTS, CDR2 YDEGEE.